The source of this TCR beta chain is a study of blood T cell repertoires in COVID-19 (TCRdb year 2020). Regarding the research as a whole: Collaborator samples came from the United States, Italy and Spain and covered acute and convalescent phases of COVID-19. The material from the prospective study consisted of cDNA or gDNA derived from T cells, B-cell-depleted T cells, or PBMCs. Subjects who had been exposed to COVID-19, were actively infected with it, or had recovered from it provided the deeply sampled blood TCRbeta repertoires that made up the dataset. The repertoires were made available in a free public database intended to serve as a resource for research on the immune response to SARS-CoV-2. The samples were drawn from two sources: the first 160 participants of the ongoing ImmuneRACE study, and 1,000 to 1,500 subjects contributed by 6 global collaborators. A de-identified subject ID, COVID-19 status, age in years and sex were almost always included in the sample metadata. HLA class I and class II types, where available, came from metadata supplied by the sample provider rather than from assay-based typing.

The immunoSEQ Assay, a bias-controlled multiplex PCR, was used to amplify TCRbeta CDR3 regions from genomic DNA. Per the original workflow: The number of nucleated cells in each sample was estimated by amplification of reference gene primers within the assay. To quantify the absolute abundance of each unique TCRbeta CDR3 rearrangement, sequence reads were collapsed and filtered. For each sample, productive Simpson clonality was calculated by taking the square root of Simpson's diversity index across productive rearrangements. In its TCRdb copy, this immuneACCESS table keeps in-frame sequences only and misses some clones. Where compared with another copy, unresolved V genes explain less than half of these, and the others have no known cause. That table furnishes V, J and clone size, whereas the DNA furnished D and trimming. The sample data list 150,000 to 200,000 clones, and around three quarters of these were observed just once. The ten largest clones represent around a sixth of the sample.

General conclusions and limits of the study: Clinical and demographic metadata were provided uncurated, with the amount varying by source and participant.

The germline V gene gives CDR1 as SNHLY and CDR2 as FYNNEI. Measured from the cysteine to the phenylalanine, the CDR3 is 18 residues long. Solely the CDR3 DNA is kept, with 54 bases framed from the first base. V and J are trimmed by 6 bases and 0 bases, and the gene matches miss 13 bases of the junction. Concerning this clone: Which antigen it targets is not known. Base-call qualities are not available, and no considerably larger clone is one nucleotide away.

Enrolling through a virtual design, the prospective study's participants ranged in age from roughly 18 to 90 years and lived across 20 to 25 United States geographic areas. To assign participants to cohorts, the prospective study relied on clinical history that participants themselves reported in a screening survey and a study questionnaire. Each participant in the prospective study had whole blood, serum and a nasopharyngeal or oropharyngeal swab collected by mobile phlebotomists. Participants in the prospective study had the option to provide additional blood draws and questionnaires over an approximately 2-month period. Prospective study blood samples were shipped either frozen or at room temperature before DNA extraction.

The sequencing sample was made of PBMCs or T cells enriched from blood (not recorded which). The TCR comes from a woman aged 45-59 years with acute COVID-19. The V gene is TRBV2 and the J gene is TRBJ1-3; 8 bases in between match TRBD1. The nucleotide sequence is given as TGTGCCAGCAGCCTACGCCGGACAGGGTTCCTCTCTGGAAACACCATATATTTT. Its protein is CASSLRRTGFLSGNTIYF.